This T cell receptor (beta chain) appears in the sequencing data of a study of early T cells in non-severe SARS-CoV-2 infection. TCRdb processed the 5' RACE reads anew with MiXCR; each CDR3 protein has one entry. The table has roughly 38,000 distinct CDR3 sequences, roughly 6% seen once; the top ten hold roughly 4.5%. V gave up 3 bases and J gave up 3 bases; unmatched junction bases: 6. The germline V gene has CDR1 MRHNA and CDR2 SNTAGT. CDR3 size: 16 residues. Ten or more counts support this clonotype. This TCR was sampled from an adult who was a healthcare worker with PCR-confirmed SARS-CoV-2 infection or an uninfected control (not recorded which). The chain couples TRBV6-4 to TRBJ2-1; 9 bases agree with TRBD2. The sample was whole blood, taken at baseline. CDR3 nucleotide sequence: TGTGCCAGCAGTGAAATGGCGGGAGGGTTCTACAATGAGCAGTTCTTC. It encodes CASSEMAGGFYNEQFF.